The rows below give T cell receptor beta chains drawn from one sample of a study of CXCR3-negative and CXCR3-positive naive CD8 T cells. TCRdb reprocessed the 5' RACE reads and stores each CDR3 protein as one record, lacking DNA. This repertoire includes about 57,000 distinct CDR3 sequences. Sequenced material: memory CD8+ T cells from blood. The receptors originated from a human donor in good health. Some clones in this sample may be carry-over from other donors' samples. CDR3s include the opening cysteine and the closing phenylalanine or tryptophan.

J | length | V | CDR3
TRBJ1-1 | 12 | TRBV19 | CASSEGNTEAFF
TRBJ2-7 | 13 | TRBV10-3 | CAITPQESYEQYF
TRBJ2-6 | 16 | TRBV7-6 | CASSRRTGSGANVLTF
TRBJ2-2 | 15 | TRBV28 | CASSTEGANTGELFF
TRBJ1-2 | 13 | TRBV5-5 | CASSLGTGLGYTF
TRBJ2-3 | 14 | TRBV28 | CASTRRVSTDTQYF
TRBJ2-7 | 14 | TRBV18 | CASSSGGGTYEQYF
TRBJ2-1 | 17 | TRBV12-3/TRBV12-4 | CASSPGALAGPYNEQFF
TRBJ2-7 | 15 | TRBV3-1 | CASSFEPGQGYEQYF
TRBJ2-3 | 14 | TRBV6-2/TRBV6-3 | CASSDPGDTDTQYF
TRBJ2-5 | 12 | TRBV12-3/TRBV12-4 | CASTLGGETQYF
TRBJ2-1 | 15 | TRBV6-1 | CASSESLHIYNEQFF
TRBJ2-7 | 17 | TRBV10-3 | CAISDTGTSHLRDEQYF
TRBJ1-2 | 20 | TRBV4-1 | CASSLLTRGQARYGEYGYTF
TRBJ2-7 | 14 | TRBV24-1 | CATSDRDKPYEQYF
TRBJ2-3 | 15 | TRBV7-6 | CASSLGEGSTDTQYF
TRBJ2-3 | 15 | TRBV7-3 | CASSLTSGIGDTQYF